These T cell receptor beta chains were read from a single sample in a study of blood T cells in healthy people across ages. MiXCR, run by TCRdb on the 5' RACE reads, gives a single entry per CDR3 protein. In the table there are approximately 600,000 distinct CDR3 sequences, under 70% of which are singletons. The sample taken for sequencing was blood. The receptors stem from a man aged 55 to 70 in good health. Both conserved end residues are part of each CDR3. Fields, in order: clone size, D gene, V gene, J gene, CDR3 protein, CDR3 DNA. D genes are given only for firm matches. The size field is filled for only some rows; it gives once, few, many or a size class.

few,.,TRBV19,TRBJ2-7,CASSIRAGKVKGSYEQYF,TGTGCCAGTAGTATCAGGGCAGGGAAAGTAAAAGGATCCTACGAGCAGTACTTC
.,.,TRBV28,TRBJ1-6,CASRQGRNNSPLHF,TGTGCCAGCAGACAGGGCAGGAATAATTCACCCCTCCACTTT
.,.,TRBV2,TRBJ1-4,CASSGPARAGPSATNEKLFF,TGTGCCAGCAGTGGCCCAGCGCGCGCAGGTCCCTCTGCAACTAATGAAAAACTGTTTTTT
.,TRBD2,TRBV5-1,TRBJ2-3,CASSEAGGPGDTQYF,TGCGCCAGCAGCGAAGCGGGAGGGCCGGGAGATACGCAGTATTTT
few,.,TRBV7-2,TRBJ2-3,CASSSGLAPSLYTQYF,TGTGCCAGCAGTTCTGGCCTAGCCCCTTCATTGTATACGCAGTATTTT
many,.,TRBV5-1,TRBJ2-6,CASSLAHSGANVLTF,TGCGCCAGCAGCTTGGCACATTCTGGGGCCAACGTCCTGACTTTC
.,.,TRBV29-1,TRBJ2-5,CSVGLDSETQYF,TGCAGCGTTGGGCTGGATTCAGAGACCCAGTACTTC
.,TRBD1,TRBV5-1,TRBJ2-7,CASSLGFGGQGNEQYF,TGCGCCAGCAGCTTGGGATTTGGGGGACAGGGGAACGAGCAGTACTTC
.,TRBD2,TRBV5-1,TRBJ2-1,CASSFGSGDYNEQFF,TGCGCCAGCAGCTTCGGTAGCGGGGATTACAATGAGCAGTTCTTC
few,TRBD1,TRBV5-1,TRBJ2-7,CASKGQGAAYEQYF,TGCGCCAGCAAAGGACAGGGGGCCGCCTACGAGCAGTACTTC
.,TRBD1,TRBV5-1,TRBJ2-3,CASSGTGTGSDTQYF,TGCGCCAGCAGCGGGACCGGGACAGGGAGTGATACGCAGTATTTT
.,.,TRBV3-1,TRBJ1-1,CASSQDSPTGRTYEAFF,TGTGCCAGCAGCCAAGATAGTCCCACCGGGAGAACATATGAAGCTTTCTTT
once,.,TRBV5-1,TRBJ2-7,CASSLGRGTTYEQYF,TGCGCCAGCAGCTTGGGCCGGGGAACGACCTACGAGCAGTACTTC
once,.,TRBV6-1,TRBJ2-7,CASGQELLYEQYF,TGTGCCAGCGGGCAGGAACTACTCTACGAGCAGTACTTC
.,.,TRBV20-1,TRBJ1-5,CSARSSQVSSQHF,TGCAGTGCCAGGAGCTCTCAAGTCAGCTCCCAGCATTTT
.,.,TRBV4-1,TRBJ1-2,CASSQVAEERGYGYTF,TGCGCCAGCAGCCAAGTGGCGGAAGAGAGGGGCTATGGCTACACCTTC
once,.,TRBV5-1,TRBJ1-4,CASRMGTTNEKLFF,TGCGCCAGCAGAATGGGGACAACTAATGAAAAACTGTTTTTT
.,TRBD2,TRBV27,TRBJ2-7,CASSGSGASYEQYF,TGTGCCAGCAGTGGGAGCGGGGCTTCCTACGAGCAGTACTTC
few,TRBD1,TRBV7-2,TRBJ2-3,CASSLAFDRVTDTQYF,TGTGCCAGCAGCTTAGCCTTCGACAGGGTCACAGATACGCAGTATTTT
.,TRBD2,TRBV5-5,TRBJ2-1,CASSSGLAGGVEQFF,TGTGCCAGCAGCTCCGGACTAGCGGGGGGTGTTGAGCAGTTCTTC
.,.,TRBV19,TRBJ2-3,CASSINPNTDTQYF,TGTGCCAGTAGTATCAACCCCAACACAGATACGCAGTATTTT
.,.,TRBV5-1,TRBJ2-3,CASSLGGAFTDTQYF,TGCGCCAGCAGCTTGGGGGGCGCCTTCACAGATACGCAGTATTTT